Listed here is a single T cell receptor (beta chain). Its antigen is not yet known. Within one base of it there is no much larger clone, and no base qualities were kept. The CDR3 regions of human TCRbeta chains were subjected to immunosequencing. Per the source publication's procedure: Repertoire TCRs were matched against a reference library of SARS-CoV-2-specific TCRs generated with the MIRA antigen-specificity platform. Breadth meant the fraction of unique TCRs that were SARS-CoV-2-associated, whereas depth meant the fraction of total T cells that were SARS-CoV-2-associated. Using the MIRA data, each spike-specific TCR was assigned both to the spike region to which the TCR was reactive and to a CD4 or CD8 class. Log10-transformed breadth and depth values were compared by one-way ANOVA with Sidak's multiple comparisons tests. Here the immuneACCESS table is served through TCRdb, limited to in-frame sequences with V and J called. Missing clones are a known gap in these copies; in checked studies unresolved V genes cover under half, and the rest lacks a known reason. Clone size and the V and J calls come from that table; the DNA yielded D and trimming. For this sample there are 100,000 to 150,000 clones; around 87% appear just once. The ten biggest clones cover about 9.4% of the sample.

This specimen comes from a study of T cell responses to AZD1222 COVID-19 vaccine (dated by TCRdb to about 2021). For context, the study as a whole: AZD1222 recipients given second doses at about 4 weeks or at about 12 weeks were pooled, since spike-specific TCR depth and breadth were not found to differ between the two schedules. Trial participants were enrolled by age into 18-55, 56-69 and 70-plus year subgroups, with approximately 150, 28 and 58 TCR-sequenced participants respectively. TCR sequencing covered 233 trial participants: 207 given two doses of AZD1222 and 26 given two doses of MenACWY control vaccine.

What this sample's time point label stands for: baseline before first vaccination. Vaccinee samples came from UK trials COV001 and COV002, including a single-blind randomized controlled phase 2/3 trial of AZD1222 (ChAdOx1 nCoV-19) in healthy adults. For TCRbeta chain sequencing, PBMC samples from trial participants were taken at day 0 and at day 28 after the second dose. On the study overall, not on this receptor specifically: A significant rise in spike-specific TCR breadth and depth was observed after two AZD1222 doses relative to day 0 and relative to MenACWY recipients. Conclusions about previously exposed vaccinees are limited, since just 5 to 7 AZD1222 recipients were seropositive for SARS-CoV-2 at baseline. Because no day 14 peak-response samples were available, repertoires were characterized only after the peak T cell response. The 56-69-year group was small, and its depth increase did not reach significance, likely because of low power. Vaccine-associated CD4 TCRs spanned the whole spike protein, with dominant responses in regions 160-218 and 743-854. Reportedly, almost half of the unique spike-specific TCRs recognized epitopes lying outside the regions that are mutated in the B.1.351 and B.1.1.7 variants. Participants were mostly white British and included more females than males, and it was suggested by the authors that clonal diversity may have been underestimated.

Reading from cysteine to phenylalanine, the CDR3 counts 15 amino acids. Left in the record is the CDR3 DNA by itself, 45 bases read in frame from the first base. Relative to germline, V is 6 bases shorter and J is 4 bases shorter, with 18 bases between their ends. CDR1 is given as SGDLS and CDR2 as YYNGEE, both from the germline V gene. The source is an adult in good health. The sample in question was peripheral blood, obtained on day 0 of AZD1222 vaccination. The rearranged segments are TRBV9 and TRBJ2-3; the D gene cannot be named for sure. The DNA is TGTGCCAGCACCCCGCTGTCCGAGTTGGCAGATACGCAGTATTTT. The resulting protein is CASTPLSELADTQYF.